This TCR beta chain is from a study of human CD8 memory T cell subsets. Scientists made TCR beta libraries using UMI-labeled 5' RACE. TCRdb re-called the 5' RACE reads and shows each CDR3 protein once, DNA omitted. In total, the table holds roughly 10,000 distinct CDR3 sequences. In germline, CDR1 is SGDLS, CDR2 YYNGEE. This CDR3 contains 15 residues. This chain joins TRBV9 and TRBJ2-7; the TRBD1 assignment by TCRdb is unverifiable without DNA. Material: CD8+ T cells from PBMCs. The clonotype originates from a human donor in good health. This CDR3 reads CASSAQPGQAGEQYF.